This TCR beta chain is drawn from a study of circulating tumor DNA in untreated peripheral T-cell lymphoma. To note about this clone: Its antigen remains unknown.

The assay was immunoSEQ multiplex PCR, and TCRdb's table has in-frame clones only and misses some. Of around 1,800 clones in the sample, roughly 86% were seen once. Overall study findings and caveats: In approximately 76% of patients, tumor-specific clonotypes were identified.

The tumor tissue sample was taken at baseline before any treatment. Germline CDR1 is GTSNPN and CDR2 is SVGIG (reference sequence). This CDR3 has 11 amino acids. The V gene end was trimmed by 5 bases and the J gene end by 7 bases; junction bases not matched to a gene: 4. Specimen: tumor tissue. V and J are TRBV30 and TRBJ1-2; 7 nucleotides line up with TRBD1. The source is a human donor with peripheral T-cell lymphoma. The CDR3 protein is CAWEGASGYTF. The CDR3 DNA follows: TGTGCCTGGGAGGGGGCGTCTGGCTACACCTTC.